Listed below are T cell receptor beta chains from one sample, sequenced in a study of blood T cell repertoires in COVID-19. Measured with immunoSEQ multiplex PCR; TCRdb has only the in-frame clones, and not every one. Among 150,000 to 200,000 clones listed, around nine tenths were seen once. The sequencing sample was made of peripheral blood. The origin of the receptors is a man in his 70s with active or convalescent COVID-19. The conserved cysteine and the conserved F or W are not part of the CDR3 here. Fields, in order: clone size, J gene, V gene, CDR3 length, CDR3 protein. Some rows mark clone size as missing; the rest say once, few, many or name a class of expanded clone.

>NA|TRBJ1-1|TRBV5-1|12
ASSPDISDTEAF
>NA|TRBJ1-2|TRBV28|10
ASSLTGYGYT
>NA|TRBJ2-5|TRBV5-6|13
ASSWGIAGQETQY
>once|TRBJ1-1|TRBV7-9|14
ASSLRLGGPNTEAF
>NA|TRBJ2-7|TRBV5-1|13
ASSPILAGLLEQY
>NA|TRBJ1-3|TRBV7-8|13
ASRRTVDSGNTIY
>once|TRBJ1-6|TRBV7-9|15
ASTALRDRDLYSPLH
>NA|TRBJ1-6|TRBV30|12
AWSAGTVNSPLH
>NA|TRBJ2-2|TRBV6-6|13
ASSLAGANTGELF
>NA|TRBJ2-2|TRBV9|13
ASSVGAANTGELF
>NA|TRBJ1-2|TRBV18|11
ASSPDRIHGYT
>NA|TRBJ1-6|TRBV28|13
ASTLGTSPTTSLH
>once|TRBJ1-5|TRBV4-1|14
ASSQADRGPNQPQH
>NA|TRBJ2-7|TRBV27|14
ASSRRGGGQPYEQY
>NA|TRBJ1-5|TRBV28|13
ASSRGTGPFQPQH
>NA|TRBJ2-7|TRBV5-5|14
ASSPIIGQGFYEQY
>NA|TRBJ1-5|TRBV6-5|12
ASSYSIIAGPQH
>NA|TRBJ2-1|TRBV11-2|14
ASSRTRGWSYNEQF
>NA|TRBJ1-2|TRBV30|10
AWSDRGDGYT
>once|TRBJ1-4|TRBV5-1|12
ASSSQGANEKLF
>few|TRBJ2-7|TRBV5-6|10
ASSRGSYEQY
>NA|TRBJ1-2|TRBV21-1|15
ASSPGGCSPGNYGYT
>NA|TRBJ1-5|TRBV6-5|12
ASSFGGGSGPQH
>few|TRBJ1-4|TRBV28|13
ASSPQTGVSEKLF
>NA|TRBJ2-7|TRBV18|10
ASSPQRGEKY
>once|TRBJ1-4|TRBV28|13
ASSLPQGAKEKLF
>NA|TRBJ1-3|TRBV28|12
ASSSSGTGNTIY
>NA|TRBJ1-6|TRBV28|16
ASSLFWTGTEYNSPLH
>once|TRBJ1-1|TRBV6-4|12
ASSVNAGNTEAF
>NA|TRBJ1-2|TRBV7-2|16
ASSLDVGTGGTNYGYT
>NA|TRBJ2-7|TRBV27|12
ASSPGQGAYEQY
>NA|TRBJ2-1|TRBV5-8|9
ASSFFNEQF
>NA|TRBJ2-1|TRBV19|12
ASRGHGRGNEQF
>NA|TRBJ2-7|TRBV6-5|13
ASSYSRLNSYEQY
>few|TRBJ2-5|TRBV24-1|13
ATSDSTGYQETQY
>NA|TRBJ1-2|TRBV5-1|11
ASSLDSQYGYT
>few|TRBJ1-5|TRBV28|14
ASSRTRQVRNQPQH